This T cell receptor (beta chain) was documented in a study of cytomegalovirus exposure and HLA in healthy donors. Study-wide findings and caveats: Specificity for CMV antigens was confirmed in vitro for a few of the CMV-associated chains. For most subjects, TCR beta sequences were reported to predict HLA-A and HLA-B alleles with accuracy. Among the sequence variants, a highly shared cluster was likely an artifact of sequencing.

The CDR3 is 14 amino acids. The V segment lost 2 bases and the J segment 2 bases; nucleotides outside the gene matches: 4. The germline V gene has CDR1 SGHNT and CDR2 YYREEE (reference sequence). To note about this clone: Its matching antigen is unknown.

With 60 Vbeta and 13 Jbeta primers, the PCR was carried out. Only in-frame clones appear in the TCRdb table, and some are missing; sequencing was by immunoSEQ multiplex PCR. Seen in this sample are 75,000 to 80,000 clones; the ten most common clones hold 3.5% to 4%. The clonotype was recovered from a man between 18 and 35 years old in good health and CMV-seropositive. This rearrangement joins TRBV5-4 to TRBJ2-7; 7 bases are a match to TRBD1. The sequencing input was PBMCs. CDR3: CASSLGTATYEQYF. As DNA, the CDR3 is TGTGCCAGCAGCTTAGGGACAGCGACCTACGAGCAGTACTTC.